This TCR beta chain comes out of a study of T-cell memory formation after mild COVID-19. Study as a whole: The two donors had largely donor-specific TCR clusters. Study-level findings and limits: Detection of some responders pre-infection suggested pre-existing cross-reactive memory T cells participated.

TCRdb passed the 5' RACE reads through MiXCR, listing each CDR3 protein once. Counted here are approximately 580,000 distinct CDR3 sequences, roughly 21% occurring once; the ten biggest clones make up under 15%. Turning to this clonotype: The target antigen is unknown.

The clonotype originates from an adult woman who had mild COVID-19 (a few samples of this study predate the infection). Cell type and time point are not known. The source material was PBMCs or a T cell subset sorted from them (not recorded which).

The CDR3 spells CASSLELAGGSNEQYF. For the CDR3, the DNA is TGCGCCAGCAGCTTGGAACTAGCGGGAGGAAGTAACGAGCAGTACTTC. The rearrangement uses TRBV5-1 and TRBJ2-7; the match to TRBD2 covers 12 bases. V was clipped by 0 bases and J by 5 bases; unmatched bases: 6. Germline assignment: CDR1 SGHRS and CDR2 YFSETQ. The CDR3 length is 16 residues.